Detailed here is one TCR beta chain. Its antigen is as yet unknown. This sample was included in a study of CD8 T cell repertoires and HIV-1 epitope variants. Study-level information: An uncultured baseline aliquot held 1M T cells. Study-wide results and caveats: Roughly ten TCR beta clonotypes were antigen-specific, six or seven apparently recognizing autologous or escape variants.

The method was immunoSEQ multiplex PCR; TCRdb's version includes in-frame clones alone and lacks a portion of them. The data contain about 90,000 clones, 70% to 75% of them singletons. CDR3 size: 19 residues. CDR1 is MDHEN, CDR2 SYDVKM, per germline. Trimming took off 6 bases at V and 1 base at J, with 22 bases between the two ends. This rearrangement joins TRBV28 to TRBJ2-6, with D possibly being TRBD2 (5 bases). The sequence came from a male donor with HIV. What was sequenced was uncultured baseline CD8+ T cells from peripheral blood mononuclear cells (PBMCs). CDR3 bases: TGTGCCAGCAGCGCCCCACTACCGGGATTTCTATCTGGGGCCAACGTCCTGACTTTC. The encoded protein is CASSAPLPGFLSGANVLTF. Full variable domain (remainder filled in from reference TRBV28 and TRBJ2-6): DVKVTQSSRYLVKRTGEKVFLECVQDMDHENMFWYRQDPGLGLRLIYFSYDVKMKEKGDIPEGYSVSREKKERFSLILESASTNQTSMYLCASSAPLPGFLSGANVLTFGAGSRLTVL.